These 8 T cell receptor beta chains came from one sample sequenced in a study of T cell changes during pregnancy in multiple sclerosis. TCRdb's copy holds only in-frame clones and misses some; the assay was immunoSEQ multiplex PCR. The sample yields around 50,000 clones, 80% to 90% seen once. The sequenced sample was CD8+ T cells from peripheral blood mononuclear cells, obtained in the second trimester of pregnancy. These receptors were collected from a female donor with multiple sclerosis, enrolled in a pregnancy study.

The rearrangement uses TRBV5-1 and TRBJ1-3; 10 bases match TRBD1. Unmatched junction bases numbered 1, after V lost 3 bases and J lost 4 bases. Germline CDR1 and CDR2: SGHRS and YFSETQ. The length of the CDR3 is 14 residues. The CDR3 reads CASSSTGGGNTIYF. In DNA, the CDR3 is TGCGCCAGCAGCTCGACAGGGGGCGGAAACACCATATATTTT.

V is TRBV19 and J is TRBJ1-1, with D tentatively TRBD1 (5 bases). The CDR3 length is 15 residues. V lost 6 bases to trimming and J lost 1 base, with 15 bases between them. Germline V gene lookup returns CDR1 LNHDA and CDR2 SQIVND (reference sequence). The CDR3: CASSTSGAQNTEAFF. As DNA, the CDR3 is TGTGCCAGTAGCACGAGCGGGGCCCAGAACACTGAAGCTTTCTTT.

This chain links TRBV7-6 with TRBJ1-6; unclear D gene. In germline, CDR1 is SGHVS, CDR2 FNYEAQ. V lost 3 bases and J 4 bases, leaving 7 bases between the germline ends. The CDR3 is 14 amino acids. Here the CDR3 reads CASSFDSYNSPLHF. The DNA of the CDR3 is TGTGCCAGCAGCTTCGATAGTTATAATTCACCCCTCCACTTT.

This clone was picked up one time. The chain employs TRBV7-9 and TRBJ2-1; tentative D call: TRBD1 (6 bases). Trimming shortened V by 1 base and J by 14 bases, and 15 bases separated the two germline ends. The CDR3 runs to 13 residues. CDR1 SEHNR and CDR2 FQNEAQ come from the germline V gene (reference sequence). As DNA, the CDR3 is TGTGCCAGCAGCTTAGAGACAGGTATGGTGGAGTTCTTC. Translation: CASSLETGMVEFF.

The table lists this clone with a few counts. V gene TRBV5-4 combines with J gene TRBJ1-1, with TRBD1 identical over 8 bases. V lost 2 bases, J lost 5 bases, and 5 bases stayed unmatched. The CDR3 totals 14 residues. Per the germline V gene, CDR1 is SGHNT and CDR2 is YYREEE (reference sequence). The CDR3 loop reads CASSFAGGLTEAFF. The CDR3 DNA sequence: TGTGCCAGCAGCTTCGCAGGGGGCTTAACTGAAGCTTTCTTT. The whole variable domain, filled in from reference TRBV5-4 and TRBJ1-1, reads ETGVTQSPTHLIKTRGQQVTLRCSSQSGHNTVSWYQQALGQGPQFIFQYYREEENGRGNFPPRFSGLQFPNYSSELNVNALELDDSALYLCASSFAGGLTEAFFGQGTRLTVV.

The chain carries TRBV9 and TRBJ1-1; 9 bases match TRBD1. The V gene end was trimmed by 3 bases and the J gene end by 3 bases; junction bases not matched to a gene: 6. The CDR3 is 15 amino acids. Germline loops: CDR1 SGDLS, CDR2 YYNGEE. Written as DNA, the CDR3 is TGTGCCAGCAGCGCGGGGACAGGGCCGGACACTGAAGCTTTCTTT. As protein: CASSAGTGPDTEAFF.

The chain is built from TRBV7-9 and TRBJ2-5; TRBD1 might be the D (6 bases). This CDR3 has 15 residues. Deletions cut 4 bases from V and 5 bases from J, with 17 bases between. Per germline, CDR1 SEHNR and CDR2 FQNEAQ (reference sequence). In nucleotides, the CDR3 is TGTGCCAGCAGCTGGGGCACAGGGCCGGGGGAGACCCAGTACTTC. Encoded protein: CASSWGTGPGETQYF.

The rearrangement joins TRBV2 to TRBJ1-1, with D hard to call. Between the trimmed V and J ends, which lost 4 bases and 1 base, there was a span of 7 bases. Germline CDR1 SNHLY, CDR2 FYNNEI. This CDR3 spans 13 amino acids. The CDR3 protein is CASSGPENTEAFF. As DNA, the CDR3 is TGTGCCAGCAGTGGCCCAGAGAACACTGAAGCTTTCTTT.